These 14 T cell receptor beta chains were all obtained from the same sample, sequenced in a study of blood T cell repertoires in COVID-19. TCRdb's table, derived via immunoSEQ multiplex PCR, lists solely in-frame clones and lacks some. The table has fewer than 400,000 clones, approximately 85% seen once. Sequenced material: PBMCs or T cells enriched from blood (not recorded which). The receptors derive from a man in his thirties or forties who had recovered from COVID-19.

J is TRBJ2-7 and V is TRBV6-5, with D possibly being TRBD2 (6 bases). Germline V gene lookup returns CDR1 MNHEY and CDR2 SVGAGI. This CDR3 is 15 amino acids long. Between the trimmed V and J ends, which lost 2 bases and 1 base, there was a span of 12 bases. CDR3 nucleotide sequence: TGTGCCAGCAGTTACGGGGGGAGAGGGTCCTACGAGCAGTACTTC. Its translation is CASSYGGRGSYEQYF.

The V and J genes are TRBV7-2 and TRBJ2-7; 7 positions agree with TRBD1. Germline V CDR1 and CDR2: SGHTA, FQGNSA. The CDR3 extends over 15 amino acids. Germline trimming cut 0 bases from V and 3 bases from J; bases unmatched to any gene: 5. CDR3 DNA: TGTGCCAGCAGCTTAGCACCCGGGACAGTCTACGAGCAGTACTTC. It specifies CASSLAPGTVYEQYF.

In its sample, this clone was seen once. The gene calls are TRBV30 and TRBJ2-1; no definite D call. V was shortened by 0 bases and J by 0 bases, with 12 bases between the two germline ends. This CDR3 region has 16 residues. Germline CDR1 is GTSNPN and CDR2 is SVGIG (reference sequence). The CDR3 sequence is CAWSVLAVLSYNEQFF. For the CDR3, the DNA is TGTGCCTGGAGTGTACTCGCGGTTCTCTCCTACAATGAGCAGTTCTTC.

The CDR3 here is CASSSSTGGYVEKLFF. The CDR3 region has the DNA TGTGCCAGCAGCTCCAGTACAGGGGGCTATGTTGAAAAACTGTTTTTT. V and J are TRBV7-2 and TRBJ1-4; the match to TRBD1 covers 9 bases. V shed 4 bases, J shed 7 bases, and the junction held 10 bases outside the gene matches. The germline V gene has CDR1 SGHTA and CDR2 FQGNSA. The CDR3 extends over 16 amino acids.

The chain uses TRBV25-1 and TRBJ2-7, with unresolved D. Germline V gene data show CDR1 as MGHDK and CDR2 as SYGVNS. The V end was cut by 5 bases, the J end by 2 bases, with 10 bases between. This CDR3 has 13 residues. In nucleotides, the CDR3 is TGTGCCAGCAGTCCCCTTCCTGCCTACGAGCAGTACTTC. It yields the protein CASSPLPAYEQYF.

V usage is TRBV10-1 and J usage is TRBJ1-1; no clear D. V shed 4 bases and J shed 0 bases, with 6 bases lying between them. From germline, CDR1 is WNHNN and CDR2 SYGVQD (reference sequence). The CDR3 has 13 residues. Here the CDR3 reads CASSGGMNTEAFF. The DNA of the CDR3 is TGCGCCAGCAGTGGAGGGATGAACACTGAAGCTTTCTTT.

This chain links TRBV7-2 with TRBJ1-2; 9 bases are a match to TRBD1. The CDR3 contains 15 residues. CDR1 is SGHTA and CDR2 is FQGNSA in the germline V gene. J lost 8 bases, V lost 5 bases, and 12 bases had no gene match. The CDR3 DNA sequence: TGTGCCAGCAGCCCCTCGGGGGGACAGGGCCTGGGCTACACCTTC. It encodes CASSPSGGQGLGYTF.

The CDR3 DNA is TGTGCCAGCAGCGTAGGCCGTGGACTAGCGGGGGGGCCAGGTGAGCAGTTCTTC. Its protein is CASSVGRGLAGGPGEQFF. The V call is TRBV11-3, the J call TRBJ2-1, with 15 bases lining up with TRBD2. Trimming at V came to 5 bases and at J to 9 bases, leaving 14 bases not matched to a gene. The CDR3 runs 18 residues. CDR1 is SGHNT and CDR2 is YENEEA in the germline V gene.

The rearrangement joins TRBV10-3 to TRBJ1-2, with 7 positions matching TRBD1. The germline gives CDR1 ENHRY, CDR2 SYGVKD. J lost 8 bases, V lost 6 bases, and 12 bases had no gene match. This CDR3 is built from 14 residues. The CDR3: CAISDTGAQRGYTF. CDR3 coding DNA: TGTGCCATCAGCGATACAGGGGCGCAGAGGGGCTACACCTTC.

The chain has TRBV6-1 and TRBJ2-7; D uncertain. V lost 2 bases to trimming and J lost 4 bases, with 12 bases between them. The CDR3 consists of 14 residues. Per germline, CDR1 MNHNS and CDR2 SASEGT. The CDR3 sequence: CASSEPVPRYEQYF. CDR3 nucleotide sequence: TGTGCCAGCAGTGAACCTGTACCTAGGTACGAGCAGTACTTC.

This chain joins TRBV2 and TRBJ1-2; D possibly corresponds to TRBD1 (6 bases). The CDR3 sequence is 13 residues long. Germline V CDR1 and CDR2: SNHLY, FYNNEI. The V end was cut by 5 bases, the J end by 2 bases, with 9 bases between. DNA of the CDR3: TGTGCCAGCAGTCGACAGGAAAACTATGGCTACACCTTC. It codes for CASSRQENYGYTF.

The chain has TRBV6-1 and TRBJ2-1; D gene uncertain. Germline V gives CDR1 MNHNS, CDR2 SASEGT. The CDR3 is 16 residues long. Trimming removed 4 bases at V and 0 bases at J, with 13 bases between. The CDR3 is CASSADWVSSYNEQFF. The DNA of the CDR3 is TGTGCCAGCAGTGCCGACTGGGTCAGCTCCTACAATGAGCAGTTCTTC.

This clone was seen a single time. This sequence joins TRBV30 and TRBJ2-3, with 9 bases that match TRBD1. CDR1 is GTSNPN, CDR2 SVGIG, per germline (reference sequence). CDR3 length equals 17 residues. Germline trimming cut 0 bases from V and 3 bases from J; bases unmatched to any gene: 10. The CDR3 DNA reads TGTGCCTGGAGTGTCTCACCAAGACAGGGGGGTACAGATACGCAGTATTTT. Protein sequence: CAWSVSPRQGGTDTQYF.

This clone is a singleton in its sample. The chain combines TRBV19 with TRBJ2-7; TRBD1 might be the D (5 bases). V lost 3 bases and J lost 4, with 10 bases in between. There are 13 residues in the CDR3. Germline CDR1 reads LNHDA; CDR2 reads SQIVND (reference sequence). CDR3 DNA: TGTGCCAGTAGTATGGGCAGGGAATACGAGCAGTACTTC. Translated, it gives CASSMGREYEQYF.